One T cell receptor (beta chain) is described in this entry. The sample holds a few counts of this clonotype. Its antigen is currently not known. No much larger clone is present one base from it, and per-base qualities are unavailable. From its cysteine to its phenylalanine, the CDR3 spans 13 amino acids. Only CDR3 DNA remains: 39 bases, in frame from the first base. Reading the germline V gene (reference sequence) gives CDR1 GTSNPN and CDR2 SVGIG. Trimming takes 2 bases from V and 8 bases from J, and the germline ends sit 15 bases apart. Amplification of TCR beta CDR3 regions was carried out from RNA transcripts. The TCR CDR3 was subjected to a first round of RT-PCR using the HTBI primer set and the Qiagen OneStep RT-PCR kit. The libraries were constructed in a second round of multiplex PCR and then size-selected and purified. The libraries were sequenced on an Illumina HiSeq2000 using paired-end 100 bp reads. Concerning the study's data processing: SOAPnuke was used to process the raw data, removing reads that contained adapters or uncalled bases, had a mean Phred below 15, or lacked an exact match to the constant primer or identifier. COPE v1.2.5 was used to merge high-quality paired reads, and clonotypes were defined as unique nucleotide sequences. MiTCR v1.1 was used to align the clonotypes against IMGT TRBV, TRBD and TRBJ reference segments. The analysis was restricted to V-J combinations with a frequency above 0.0001, which together covered just over 99% of the repertoires. A TCS score was defined as the ratio between F50 (clonal expansion) and ExV (chaos), using BLOSUM62-based TCRdist between CDR3 peptides within each V-J. Welch's t-statistics and random forest reduced roughly 500 V-J features to about 12, which were used in a naive Bayes classifier (R e1071). Clones were called with MiXCR by TCRdb after fastp trimmed the public reads at Q25, and only in-frame beta chains were retained. Here each entry gathers all rows of one CDR3 protein and keeps the most common genes and DNA. TCRdb, not the original authors, processed these V and J calls. The sample table lists 550,000 to 650,000 distinct CDR3 sequences, about 14% of them with a count of one. Of the sample, roughly 5.7% falls within the top ten clones.

Hyperthyroidism patients were aged 18 to 65 years and newly diagnosed, with disease duration of less than 2 months. Exclusion was applied to patients with uncontrolled infections, other autoimmune diseases, pregnancy or lactation. Diagnoses were based on clinical symptoms, serum thyroxine and TRAb, thyroid ultrasound and orbital computed tomography. Blood from progressor patients was collected at the time of first diagnosis with hyperthyroidism, before any ophthalmopathy symptoms had appeared. Ficoll-Paque density gradient centrifugation was used to isolate PBMCs from around 10 ml of fresh peripheral blood. Progressor patients were initially diagnosed with Graves' hyperthyroidism and developed ophthalmopathy during follow-up. Total RNA was extracted with Trizol reagent, and quality was checked on an Agilent 2100 Bioanalyzer. This entry comes from a study of T cells in Graves' hyperthyroidism and ophthalmopathy (dated by TCRdb to about 2019). For the wider study: Peripheral blood samples were taken at initial diagnosis, before any treatment was given. Prospective prediction of ophthalmopathy was tested in an independent validation cohort of under 20 hyperthyroidism patients and 15 to 17 patients who later progressed to ophthalmopathy. To identify TCR V-J signatures that set the groups apart, the researchers used a discovery cohort of approximately 98 patients, made up of fewer than 50 with Graves' ophthalmopathy and about 59 with stable Graves' hyperthyroidism. The study also compared thyroid tissue and blood T-cell repertoires from about 6 Graves' hyperthyroidism patients. Following sampling, methimazole starting at 30 mg daily was given to hyperthyroidism patients, and high-dose intravenous methylprednisolone was given to ophthalmopathy patients. The paper describes TCR Vbeta CDR3 sequencing of 120 to 150 peripheral blood samples, made up of roughly 40 ophthalmopathy patients, 70 to 75 hyperthyroidism patients and 17 progressor patients. The roughly 100 discovery patients were randomly divided into training and test sets at a 7:3 ratio.

Paper-wide results and their limitations: A model built on a 13 V-J signature distinguished ophthalmopathy from stable hyperthyroidism, reaching roughly 88% sensitivity and under 84% specificity in cross-validation and 80%/75% in testing. In validation, the model predicted progression to ophthalmopathy a median of about 5.9 months before onset, with roughly 71% sensitivity and nearly 75% specificity. No statistical method was used to fix the sample size in advance, and group allocation was not hidden from the investigators. Most expanded thyroid clonotypes (frequency above 0.001) were also detected in blood, a finding suggesting that blood repertoires may reflect thyroid immune responses.

In this chain, TRBV30 is recombined with TRBJ1-2; the D gene cannot be resolved reliably. This clonotype was sampled from a woman in her 30s with Graves' hyperthyroidism that later progressed to Graves' ophthalmopathy. Input material: blood. The CDR3 protein is CAWSTQPQDGYTF. DNA sequence: TGTGCCTGGAGTACACAGCCCCAAGACGGCTACACCTTC.